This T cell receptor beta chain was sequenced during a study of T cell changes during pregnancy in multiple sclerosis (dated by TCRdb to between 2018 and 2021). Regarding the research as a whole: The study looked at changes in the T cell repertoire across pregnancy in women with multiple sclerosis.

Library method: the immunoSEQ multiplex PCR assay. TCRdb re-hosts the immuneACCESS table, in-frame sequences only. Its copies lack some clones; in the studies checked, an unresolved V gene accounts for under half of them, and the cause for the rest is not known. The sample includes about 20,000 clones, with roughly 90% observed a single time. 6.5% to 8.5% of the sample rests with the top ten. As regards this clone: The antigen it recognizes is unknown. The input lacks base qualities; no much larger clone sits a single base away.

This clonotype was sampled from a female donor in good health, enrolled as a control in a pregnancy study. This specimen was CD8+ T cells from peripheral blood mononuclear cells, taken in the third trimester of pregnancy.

The CDR3 has the sequence CAWSVSLYEQYF. The sequenced DNA is TGTGCCTGGAGTGTTAGTTTGTACGAGCAGTACTTC. The rearranged chain carries TRBV30 and TRBJ2-7; no D segment can be confidently identified. Per the germline V gene (reference sequence), GTSNPN is the CDR1 and SVGIG is the CDR2. Reading from cysteine to phenylalanine, the CDR3 counts 12 amino acids. CDR3 DNA only is kept here, 36 bases in frame from base 1. Trimming costs V 0 bases and J 4 bases, and their ends lie 7 bases apart.